These 4 T cell receptor beta chains originate from one sample sequenced in a study of T cells after yellow fever vaccination (dated by TCRdb to 2018 to 2020). Sample treatment or condition, as interpreted from the label and publication: live attenuated yellow fever vaccine strain. Library method: 5' RACE. The instrument given in TCRdb is Illumina HiSeq 2500. The public reads were reprocessed in TCRdb via fastp at Q25 and MiXCR, keeping in-frame beta chains. Duplicate CDR3 protein sequences are folded into a single record with the most common DNA and genes. The sample yields about 180,000 distinct CDR3 sequences; about 6.2% were counted once. The ten top clones hold 2.9% of the sample. The sequences come from CD4+ T cells sorted from PBMCs, collected on the day of the first yellow fever vaccination. The receptors derive from a man aged 18 to 30 who received the YFV17D yellow fever vaccine.

Ten or more counts support this clonotype. The genes are TRBV5-5 and TRBJ2-7; D possibly matches TRBD1 or TRBD2 (5 bases each). Germline CDR1 SGHKS, CDR2 YYEKEE (reference sequence). The germline V and J ends were trimmed by 0 bases and 7 bases, with 8 bases remaining between them. This CDR3 has 12 amino acids. The CDR3 DNA reads TGTGCCAGCAGCTTGGGGGGACGGGAGCAGTACTTC. This sequence encodes CASSLGGREQYF.

This clonotype was seen more than once but under ten times. The CDR3 region has the DNA TGTGCCAGTACCCTGACCCAAAGAGGAGATACGCAGTATTTT. Translation: CASTLTQRGDTQYF. The chain couples TRBV19 to TRBJ2-3; D is unclear. The germline V and J ends were trimmed by 7 bases and 5 bases, with 16 bases remaining between them. This CDR3 contains 14 residues. The V gene's germline CDR1 is LNHDA and CDR2 SQIVND (reference sequence).

This clonotype has more than one count but fewer than ten. The CDR3 nucleotides are TGTGCCAGCAGTGAGATGACAGGGTACGTTGAGCAGTTCTTC. It encodes CASSEMTGYVEQFF. The V call is TRBV2, the J call TRBJ2-1; 7 bases are a match to TRBD1. This CDR3 comprises 14 residues. Germline CDR1 is SNHLY and CDR2 is FYNNEI. Trimming at V came to 3 bases and at J to 9 bases, leaving 8 bases not matched to a gene.

Ten or more counts support this clonotype. The chain has TRBV28 and TRBJ2-5, with TRBD1 matching 7 bases. This CDR3 comprises 15 residues. Germline CDR1 is MDHEN and CDR2 is SYDVKM. J gave up 2 bases and V 6 bases, and 9 bases lay outside the gene matches. The CDR3 coding sequence is TGTGCCAGCAGCTCCGGGACAGTGTTTCAAGAGACCCAGTACTTC. Translation: CASSSGTVFQETQYF. Filled out from reference TRBV28 and TRBJ2-5, the complete variable domain reads DVKVTQSSRYLVKRTGEKVFLECVQDMDHENMFWYRQDPGLGLRLIYFSYDVKMKEKGDIPEGYSVSREKKERFSLILESASTNQTSMYLCASSSGTVFQETQYFGPGTRLLVL.